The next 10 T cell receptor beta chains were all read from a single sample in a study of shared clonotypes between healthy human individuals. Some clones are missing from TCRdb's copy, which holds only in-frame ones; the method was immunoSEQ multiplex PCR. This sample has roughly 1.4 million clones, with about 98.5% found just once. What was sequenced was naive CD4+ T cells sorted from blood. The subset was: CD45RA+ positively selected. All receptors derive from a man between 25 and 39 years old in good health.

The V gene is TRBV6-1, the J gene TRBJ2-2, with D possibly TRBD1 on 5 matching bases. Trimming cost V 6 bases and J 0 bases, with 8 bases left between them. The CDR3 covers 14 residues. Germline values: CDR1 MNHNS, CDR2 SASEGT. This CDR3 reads CASSQGSNTGELFF. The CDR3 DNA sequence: TGTGCCAGCAGCCAGGGATCGAACACCGGGGAGCTGTTTTTT.

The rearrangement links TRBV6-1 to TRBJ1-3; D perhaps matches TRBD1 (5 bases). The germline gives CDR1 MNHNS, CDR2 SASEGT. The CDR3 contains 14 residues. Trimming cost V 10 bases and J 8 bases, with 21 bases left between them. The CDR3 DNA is TGTGCCACCGAGGCGGGGGGAGGCAAAGACACCATATATTTT. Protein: CATEAGGGKDTIYF.

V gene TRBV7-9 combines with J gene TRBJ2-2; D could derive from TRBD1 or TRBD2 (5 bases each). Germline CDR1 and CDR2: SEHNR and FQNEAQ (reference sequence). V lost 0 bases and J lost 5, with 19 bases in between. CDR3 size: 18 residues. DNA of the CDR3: TGTGCCAGCAGCTTAGCCTTATTGGGGGACCCCATGACCGGGGAGCTGTTTTTT. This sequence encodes CASSLALLGDPMTGELFF.

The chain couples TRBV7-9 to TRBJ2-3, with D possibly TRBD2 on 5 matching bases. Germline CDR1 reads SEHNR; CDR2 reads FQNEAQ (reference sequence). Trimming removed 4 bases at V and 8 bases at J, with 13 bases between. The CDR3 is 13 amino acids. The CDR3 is CASSSQRTGTQYF. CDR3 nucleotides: TGTGCCAGCAGCTCCCAGCGGACCGGTACGCAGTATTTT.

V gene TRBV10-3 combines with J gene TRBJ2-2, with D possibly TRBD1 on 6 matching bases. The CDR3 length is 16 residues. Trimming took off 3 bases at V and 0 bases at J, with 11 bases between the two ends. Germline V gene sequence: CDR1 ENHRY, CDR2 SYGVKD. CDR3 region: CAISDQGRANTGELFF. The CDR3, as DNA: TGTGCCATCAGTGATCAGGGGCGCGCGAACACCGGGGAGCTGTTTTTT.

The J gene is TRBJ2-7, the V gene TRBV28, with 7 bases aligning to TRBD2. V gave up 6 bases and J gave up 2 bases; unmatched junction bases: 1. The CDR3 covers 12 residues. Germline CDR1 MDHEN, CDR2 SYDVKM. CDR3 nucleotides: TGTGCCAGCAGGCTAGCGGCCTACGAGCAGTACTTC. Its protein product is CASRLAAYEQYF.

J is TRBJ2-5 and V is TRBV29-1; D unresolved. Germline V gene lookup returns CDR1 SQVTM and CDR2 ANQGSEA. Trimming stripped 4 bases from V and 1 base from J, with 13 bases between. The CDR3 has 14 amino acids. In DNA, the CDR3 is TGCAGCGTTGCAACCCTGACTCTCCAAGAGACCCAGTACTTC. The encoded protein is CSVATLTLQETQYF.

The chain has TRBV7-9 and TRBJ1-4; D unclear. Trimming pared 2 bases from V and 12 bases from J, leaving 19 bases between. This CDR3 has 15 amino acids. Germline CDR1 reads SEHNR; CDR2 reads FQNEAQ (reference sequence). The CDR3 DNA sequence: TGTGCCAGCAGCTTAAAGGGTGCGGAGTTTGTACAACTGTTTTTT. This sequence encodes CASSLKGAEFVQLFF.

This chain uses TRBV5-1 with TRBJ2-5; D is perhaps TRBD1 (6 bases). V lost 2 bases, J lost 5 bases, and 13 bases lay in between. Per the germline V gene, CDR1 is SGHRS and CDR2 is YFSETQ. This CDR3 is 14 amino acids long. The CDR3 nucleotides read TGCGCCAGCAGCTTTCCGGACAGTCAGGAGACCCAGTACTTC. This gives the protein CASSFPDSQETQYF.

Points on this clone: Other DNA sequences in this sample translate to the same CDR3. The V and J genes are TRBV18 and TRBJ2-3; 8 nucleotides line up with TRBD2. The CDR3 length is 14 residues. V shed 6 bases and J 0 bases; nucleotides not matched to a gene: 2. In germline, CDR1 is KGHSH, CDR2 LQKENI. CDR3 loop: CASSPSGSTDTQYF. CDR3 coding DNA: TGTGCCAGCTCTCCTAGCGGGAGCACAGATACGCAGTATTTT.